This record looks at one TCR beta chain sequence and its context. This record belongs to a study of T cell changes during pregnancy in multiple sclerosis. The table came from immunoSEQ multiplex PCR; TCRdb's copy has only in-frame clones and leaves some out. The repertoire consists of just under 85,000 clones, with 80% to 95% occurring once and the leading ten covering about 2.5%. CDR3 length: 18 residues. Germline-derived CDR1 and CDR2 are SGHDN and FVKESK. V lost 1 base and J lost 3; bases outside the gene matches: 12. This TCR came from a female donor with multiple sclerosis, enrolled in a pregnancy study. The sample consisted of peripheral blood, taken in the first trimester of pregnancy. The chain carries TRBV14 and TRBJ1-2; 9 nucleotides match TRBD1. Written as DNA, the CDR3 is TGTGCCAGCAGCCAAGTGTTCGGACAGGGGTCCTCTTACTATGGCTACACCTTC. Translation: CASSQVFGQGSSYYGYTF.